Following are 15 T cell receptor beta chains from one sample sequenced in a study of tumor and adjacent non-tumor tissue in lung cancer. TCRbeta libraries were built with three rounds of nested PCR, modified from ARM-PCR. TCRdb reprocessed the multiplex PCR reads with MiXCR, giving one entry per CDR3 protein. The sample has about 48,000 distinct CDR3 sequences, around 59% seen once. The template was RNA from unsorted bulk tissue. This non-tumor lung sample came from over 3 cm beyond the tumor edge. Sequenced: distant non-tumor lung tissue. These receptor sequences come from a woman aged 70-85 years with non-small cell lung cancer.

This clonotype turned up a few times. In this CDR3 the conserved last residue, phenylalanine or tryptophan, is missing, so a read error is likely. The chain is built from TRBV20-1 and TRBJ2-7; TRBD1 might be the D (5 bases). Trimming cost V 2 bases and J 3 bases, with 14 bases left between them. The CDR3 has 14 amino acids. Germline loops: CDR1 DFQATT, CDR2 SNEGSKA (reference sequence). For the CDR3, the DNA is TGCAGTGCTAGACCCAGGACACAAGTCTACGAGCAGTACCTC. Encoded protein: CSARPRTQVYEQYL.

Details on this clonotype: A much larger clone differs by one base, so this may be a read error. This rearrangement joins TRBV29-1 to TRBJ2-2; 9 nucleotides agree with TRBD2. The germline gives CDR1 SQVTM, CDR2 ANQGSEA. This CDR3 has 14 amino acids. CDR3: CSVAEREVTGELLF. The CDR3 DNA sequence: TGCAGCGTCGCAGAGCGGGAGGTTACCGGGGAGCTGCTTTTT.

In the case of this clonotype: No conserved phenylalanine or tryptophan is present at the end of the CDR3, so a read error is the likely explanation. The chain is built from TRBV5-1 and TRBJ1-1, with a possible D match to TRBD1 (5 bases). CDR3 size: 14 residues. Looked up from germline, CDR1 is SGHRS and CDR2 is YFSETQ. The CDR3 is CTSSLEWGDTEAFI. The CDR3 DNA follows: TGCACCAGCAGCTTGGAATGGGGGGACACTGAAGCTTTCATT.

Remarks on this clonotype: Because the CDR3 is missing its conserved closing phenylalanine or tryptophan, this is likely a read error. Because the CDR3's place on the DNA is in doubt, the DNA is left out and the CDR3 is given as listed by TCRdb. The chain links TRBV29-1 to TRBJ2-5; the table's D gene call, TRBD2, was not cross checked with the DNA. The CDR3 is 14 amino acids in total, end residues counted. Germline V gives CDR1 SQVTM, CDR2 ANQGSEA. CDR3 region: CSVERGPGGETQNS.

The V and J genes are TRBV5-1 and TRBJ2-7; possibly TRBD1 for D (6 bases). The CDR3 runs to 15 residues. With 0 bases removed from V and 3 bases from J, the gap between germline ends came to 13 bases. CDR1 is SGHRS and CDR2 is YFSETQ in the germline V gene. CDR3 amino acids: CASSLAPGTNYEQYF. For the CDR3, the DNA is TGCGCCAGCAGCTTGGCGCCAGGGACAAACTACGAGCAGTACTTC.

In its sample, this clonotype ranks as medium-sized. This chain links TRBV4-1 with TRBJ2-7, with D perhaps matching TRBD1 or TRBD2 (5 bases each). CDR3 length: 14 amino acids. Germline V lookup: CDR1 MGHRA, CDR2 YSYEKL. Between the trimmed V and J ends, which lost 4 bases and 2 bases, there was a span of 12 bases. The CDR3 nucleotides read TGCGCCAGCAGCCCCCGGGACGATGCCTACGAGCAGTACTTC. Protein sequence: CASSPRDDAYEQYF.

To note about this clonotype: A much larger clone sits a single nucleotide away, making a read error possible. This rearrangement joins TRBV20-1 to TRBJ1-5, with D unclear. Germline CDR1 and CDR2: DFQATT and SNEGSKA (reference sequence). The CDR3 has 14 residues. V was trimmed by 5 bases and J by 2 bases, leaving 13 bases between them. The chain's CDR3 is CSAQDTTGNQPQHF. The CDR3 coding sequence is TGCAGTGCTCAAGACACCACCGGCAATCAGCCCCAGCATTTT.

The sample holds a few counts of this clonotype. This chain links TRBV21-1 with TRBJ2-1; the table calls TRBD2, which could not be checked here. TRBV21-1 has pseudogene status. The CDR3 runs 18 residues. This chain's CDR3 is CASSNLSPCVLSYNEQFF. DNA of the CDR3: TGTGCCAGCAGCAATCTCTCCCCATGCGTCCTCTCCTACAATGAGCAGTTCTTC.

V and J are TRBV6-5 and TRBJ2-3; 8 nucleotides align to TRBD2. The ends lost 4 bases at V and 4 bases at J; junction bases unmatched: 7. The CDR3 loop spans 15 amino acids. The V gene's germline CDR1 is MNHEY and CDR2 SVGAGI. CDR3 amino acids: CASSSALAGPDTQYF. In DNA form, the CDR3 reads TGTGCCAGCAGTTCGGCATTAGCGGGACCAGATACGCAGTATTTT.

This clonotype came up once. The chain has TRBV20-1 and TRBJ1-1; D possibly corresponds to TRBD1 (5 bases). The germline V and J ends were trimmed by 7 bases and 0 bases, with 21 bases remaining between them. The germline gives CDR1 DFQATT, CDR2 SNEGSKA (reference sequence). The CDR3 is 16 residues long. CDR3 nucleotides: TGCAGTGTTAAGGGTTGGGGCCAGAGAATGAACACTGAAGCTTTCTTT. Amino acid sequence: CSVKGWGQRMNTEAFF.

Remarks on this clonotype: A junction boundary mismatches the germline segment, possibly from a read error. The V gene is TRBV5-4, the J gene TRBJ2-5, with D hard to call. Germline V gives CDR1 SGHNT, CDR2 YYREEE (reference sequence). This CDR3 is built from 14 residues. The CDR3 coding sequence is TGTGTCAGCAACTTCGGCAATCTAGGGGAGACCCAGTACTTC. Residues: CVSNFGNLGETQYF.

This clonotype was seen a few times. Without the conserved terminal phenylalanine or tryptophan, this CDR3 likely stems from a read error. This sequence joins TRBV29-1 and TRBJ1-6, with D hard to call. The CDR3 spans 14 residues. Germline-derived CDR1 and CDR2 are SQVTM and ANQGSEA. V dropped 4 bases and J dropped 5 bases, with 12 bases sitting between them. The CDR3 coding sequence is TGCAGCGTTGCGGCGACATGGGATAATTCACCCCTCCACTTA. This codes for CSVAATWDNSPLHL.

Notes on this clonotype: A junction end diverges from the germline sequence, so it may reflect a read error. The chain has TRBV3-1 and TRBJ2-7; D might be TRBD2 (6 bases). The V gene's germline CDR1 is LGHDT and CDR2 YNNKEL (reference sequence). This CDR3 has 16 residues. The CDR3 spells CASSQDGGASSCEQYF. The CDR3 DNA is TGTGCCAGCAGCCAAGATGGAGGGGCTAGTTCCTGCGAGCAGTACTTC.

The V call is TRBV6-2 or TRBV6-3, the J call TRBJ2-7, with D possibly being TRBD1 (6 bases). The germline V gene encodes CDR1 MNHEY and CDR2 SVGEGT. The CDR3 is made up of 14 amino acids. V was clipped by 4 bases and J by 7 bases, with 17 bases between them. The CDR3 DNA follows: TGTGCCAGCAGTTTGCGGGCTGGGGGCCTTGAGCAGTACTTC. This encodes CASSLRAGGLEQYF.

This clonotype was counted at least ten times. The chain combines TRBV20-1 with TRBJ2-1; 11 bases align to TRBD2. Trimming removed 7 bases from V and 6 bases from J; junction bases left unmatched: 8. CDR3 size: 14 residues. Germline loops: CDR1 DFQATT, CDR2 SNEGSKA (reference sequence). In DNA form, the CDR3 reads TGCAGTGTAAGGACTAGCGGGTTCTCCAATGAGCAGTTCTTC. It translates to CSVRTSGFSNEQFF.